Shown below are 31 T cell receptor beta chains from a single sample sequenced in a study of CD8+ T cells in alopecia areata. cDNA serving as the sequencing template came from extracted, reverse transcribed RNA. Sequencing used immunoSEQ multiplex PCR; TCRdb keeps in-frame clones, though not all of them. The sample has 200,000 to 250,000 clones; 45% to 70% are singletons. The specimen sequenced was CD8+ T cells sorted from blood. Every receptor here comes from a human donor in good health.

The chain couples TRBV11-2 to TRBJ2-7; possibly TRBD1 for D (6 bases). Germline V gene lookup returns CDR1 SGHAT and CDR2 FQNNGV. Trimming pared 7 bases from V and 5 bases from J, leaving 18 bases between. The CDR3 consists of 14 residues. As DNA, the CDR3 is TGTGCCAGCAAAGGGGAAAGGGACATAAACGAGCAGTACTTC. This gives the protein CASKGERDINEQYF.

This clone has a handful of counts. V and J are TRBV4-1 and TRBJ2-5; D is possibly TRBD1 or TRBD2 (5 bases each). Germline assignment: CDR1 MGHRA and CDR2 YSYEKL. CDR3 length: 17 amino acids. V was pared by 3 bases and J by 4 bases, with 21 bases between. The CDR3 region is CASSHEPPGPAGETQYF. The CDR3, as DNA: TGCGCCAGCAGCCACGAGCCCCCGGGGCCGGCGGGAGAGACCCAGTACTTC.

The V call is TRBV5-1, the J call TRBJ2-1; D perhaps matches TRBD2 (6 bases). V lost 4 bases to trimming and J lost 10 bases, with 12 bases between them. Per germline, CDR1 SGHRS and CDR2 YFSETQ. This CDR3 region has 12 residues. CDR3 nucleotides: TGCGCCAGCAGCCCGCCGGGAGCCGAGCAGTTCTTC. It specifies CASSPPGAEQFF.

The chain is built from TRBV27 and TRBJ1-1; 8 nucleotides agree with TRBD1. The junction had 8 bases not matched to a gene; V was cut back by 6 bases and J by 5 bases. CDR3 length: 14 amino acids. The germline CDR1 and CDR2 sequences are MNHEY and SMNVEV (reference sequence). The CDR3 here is CASSLGQGWTEAFF. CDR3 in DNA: TGTGCCAGCAGCCTAGGACAGGGATGGACTGAAGCTTTCTTT.

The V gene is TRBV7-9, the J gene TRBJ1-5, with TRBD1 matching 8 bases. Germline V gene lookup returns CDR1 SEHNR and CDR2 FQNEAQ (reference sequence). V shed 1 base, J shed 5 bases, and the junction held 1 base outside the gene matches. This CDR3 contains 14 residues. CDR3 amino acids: CASSLEQGDQPQHF. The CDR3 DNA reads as TGTGCCAGCAGCTTAGAACAGGGGGATCAGCCCCAGCATTTT.

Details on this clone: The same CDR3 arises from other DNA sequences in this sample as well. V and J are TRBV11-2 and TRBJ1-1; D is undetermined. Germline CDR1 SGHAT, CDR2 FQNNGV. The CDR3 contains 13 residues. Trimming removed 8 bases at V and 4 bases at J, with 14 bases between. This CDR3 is CASSFGTGTEAFF. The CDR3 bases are TGTGCCAGCTCCTTCGGTACGGGCACTGAAGCTTTCTTT.

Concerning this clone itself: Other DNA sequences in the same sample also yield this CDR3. DNA for the CDR3: TGTGCCAGCAGCTTGGGTGGGTCCTACAATGAGCAGTTCTTC. It encodes CASSLGGSYNEQFF. The chain uses TRBV5-6 and TRBJ2-1, with D unresolved. The ends were cut back, 0 bases at V and 1 base at J, with 5 bases in the middle. Looked up from germline, CDR1 is SGHDT and CDR2 is YYEEEE. The CDR3 consists of 14 residues. The whole variable domain, filled in from reference TRBV5-6 and TRBJ2-1, reads DAGVTQSPTHLIKTRGQQVTLRCSPKSGHDTVSWYQQALGQGPQFIFQYYEEEERQRGNFPDRFSGHQFPNYSSELNVNALLLGDSALYLCASSLGGSYNEQFFGPGTRLTVL.

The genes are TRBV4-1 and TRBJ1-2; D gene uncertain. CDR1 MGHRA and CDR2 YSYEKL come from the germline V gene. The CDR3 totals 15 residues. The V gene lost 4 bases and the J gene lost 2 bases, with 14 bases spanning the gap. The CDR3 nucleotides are TGCGCCAGCAGCCCCCAGAGCGGGTTGAACTATGGCTACACCTTC. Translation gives CASSPQSGLNYGYTF.

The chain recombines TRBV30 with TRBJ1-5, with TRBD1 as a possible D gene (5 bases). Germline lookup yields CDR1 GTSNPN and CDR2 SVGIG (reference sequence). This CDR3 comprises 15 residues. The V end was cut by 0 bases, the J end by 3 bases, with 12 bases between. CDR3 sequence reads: CAWSVNRDLNQPQHF. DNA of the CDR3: TGTGCCTGGAGTGTCAACCGGGACCTCAATCAGCCCCAGCATTTT.

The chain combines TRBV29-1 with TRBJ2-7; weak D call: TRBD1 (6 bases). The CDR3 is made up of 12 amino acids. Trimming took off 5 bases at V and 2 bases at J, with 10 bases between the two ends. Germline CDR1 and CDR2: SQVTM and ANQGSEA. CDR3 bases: TGCAGCGTTAGGGGGTCAACCTACGAGCAGTACTTC. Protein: CSVRGSTYEQYF.

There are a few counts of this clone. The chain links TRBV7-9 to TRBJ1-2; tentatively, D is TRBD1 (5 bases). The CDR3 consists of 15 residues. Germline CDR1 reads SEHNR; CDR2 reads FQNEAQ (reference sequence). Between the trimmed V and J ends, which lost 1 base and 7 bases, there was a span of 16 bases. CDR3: CASSLVGQGFGGYTF. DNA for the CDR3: TGTGCCAGCAGCTTAGTCGGTCAGGGCTTTGGTGGCTACACCTTC.

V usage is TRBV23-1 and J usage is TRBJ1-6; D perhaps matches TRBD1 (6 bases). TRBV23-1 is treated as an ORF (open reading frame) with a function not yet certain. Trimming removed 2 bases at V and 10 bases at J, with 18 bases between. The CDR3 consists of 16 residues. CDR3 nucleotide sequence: TGCGCCAGCAGTCAAATCACGACAGGCGGCAGGTCACCCCTCCACTTT. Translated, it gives CASSQITTGGRSPLHF.

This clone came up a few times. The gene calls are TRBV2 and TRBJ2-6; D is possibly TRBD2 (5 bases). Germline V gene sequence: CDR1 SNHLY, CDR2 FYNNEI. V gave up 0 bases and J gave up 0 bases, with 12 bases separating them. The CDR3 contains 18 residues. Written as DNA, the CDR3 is TGTGCCAGCAGTGAAGCCCCGGGGAGATACTCTGGGGCCAACGTCCTGACTTTC. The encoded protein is CASSEAPGRYSGANVLTF.

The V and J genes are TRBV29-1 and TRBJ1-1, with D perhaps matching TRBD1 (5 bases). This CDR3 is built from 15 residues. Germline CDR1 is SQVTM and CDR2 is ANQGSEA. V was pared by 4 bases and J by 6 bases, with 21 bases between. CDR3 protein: CSVAPGQGEGSEAFF. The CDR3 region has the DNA TGCAGCGTTGCCCCCGGCCAGGGTGAAGGGTCTGAAGCTTTCTTT.

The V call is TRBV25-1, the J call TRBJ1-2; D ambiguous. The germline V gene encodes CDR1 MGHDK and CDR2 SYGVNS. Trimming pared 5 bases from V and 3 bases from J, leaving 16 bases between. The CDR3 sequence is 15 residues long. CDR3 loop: CASSTTLPEDYGYTF. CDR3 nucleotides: TGTGCCAGCAGTACAACCCTCCCGGAGGACTATGGCTACACCTTC.

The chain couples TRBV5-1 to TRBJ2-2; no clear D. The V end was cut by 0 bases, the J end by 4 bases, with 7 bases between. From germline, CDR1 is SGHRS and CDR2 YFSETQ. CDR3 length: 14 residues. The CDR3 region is CASSLALGTGELFF. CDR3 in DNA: TGCGCCAGCAGCTTGGCCCTGGGCACCGGGGAGCTGTTTTTT.

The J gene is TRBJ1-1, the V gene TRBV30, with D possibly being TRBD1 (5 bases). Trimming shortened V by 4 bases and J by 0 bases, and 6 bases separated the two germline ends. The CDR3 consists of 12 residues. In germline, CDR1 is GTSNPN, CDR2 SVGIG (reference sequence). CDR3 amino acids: CAWTGVNTEAFF. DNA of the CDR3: TGTGCCTGGACGGGGGTGAACACTGAAGCTTTCTTT.

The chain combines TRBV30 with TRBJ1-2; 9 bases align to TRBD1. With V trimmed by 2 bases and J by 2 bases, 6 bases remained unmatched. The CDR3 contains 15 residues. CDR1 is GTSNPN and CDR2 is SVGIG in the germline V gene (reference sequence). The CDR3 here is CAWSYGTGTNYGYTF. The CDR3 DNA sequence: TGTGCCTGGAGTTACGGGACAGGGACAAACTATGGCTACACCTTC.

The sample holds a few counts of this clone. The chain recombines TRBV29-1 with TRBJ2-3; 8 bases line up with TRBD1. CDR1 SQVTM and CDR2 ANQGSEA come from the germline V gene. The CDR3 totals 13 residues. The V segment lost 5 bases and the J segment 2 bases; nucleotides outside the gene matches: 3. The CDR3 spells CSVTTGATDTQYF. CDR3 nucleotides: TGCAGCGTTACGACAGGGGCCACAGATACGCAGTATTTT.

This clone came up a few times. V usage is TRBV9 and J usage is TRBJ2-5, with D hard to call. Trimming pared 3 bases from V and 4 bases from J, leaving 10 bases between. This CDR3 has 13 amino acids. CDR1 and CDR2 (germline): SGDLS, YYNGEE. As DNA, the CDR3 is TGTGCCAGCAGCGAGGTGGCCGGAGAGACCCAGTACTTC. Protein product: CASSEVAGETQYF.

CDR3 nucleotide sequence: TGTGCCAGCAGTGAGTGGGAGTCCGGGGCCAAAAACATTCAGTACTTC. Its translation: CASSEWESGAKNIQYF. The chain is built from TRBV2 and TRBJ2-4, with D possibly being TRBD2 (5 bases). Germline CDR1 and CDR2: SNHLY and FYNNEI. V was pared by 3 bases and J by 1 base, with 13 bases between. The CDR3 extends over 16 amino acids.

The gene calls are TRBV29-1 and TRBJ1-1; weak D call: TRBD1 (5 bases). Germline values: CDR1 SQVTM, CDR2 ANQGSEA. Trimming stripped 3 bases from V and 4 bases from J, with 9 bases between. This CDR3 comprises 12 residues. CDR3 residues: CSVDLGGTEAFF. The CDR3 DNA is TGCAGCGTTGATTTGGGGGGCACTGAAGCTTTCTTT.

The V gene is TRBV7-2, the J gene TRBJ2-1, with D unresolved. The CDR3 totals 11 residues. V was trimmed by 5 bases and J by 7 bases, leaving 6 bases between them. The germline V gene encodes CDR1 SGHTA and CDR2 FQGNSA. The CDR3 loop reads CASSPSNEQFF. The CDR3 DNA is TGTGCCAGCAGCCCTTCGAATGAGCAGTTCTTC.

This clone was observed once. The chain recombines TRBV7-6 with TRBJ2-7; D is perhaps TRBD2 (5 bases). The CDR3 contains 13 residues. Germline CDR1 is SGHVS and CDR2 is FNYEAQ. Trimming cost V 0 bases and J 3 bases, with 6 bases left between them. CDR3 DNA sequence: TGTGCCAGCAGCTTAGCGGGGAGCTACGAGCAGTACTTC. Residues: CASSLAGSYEQYF.

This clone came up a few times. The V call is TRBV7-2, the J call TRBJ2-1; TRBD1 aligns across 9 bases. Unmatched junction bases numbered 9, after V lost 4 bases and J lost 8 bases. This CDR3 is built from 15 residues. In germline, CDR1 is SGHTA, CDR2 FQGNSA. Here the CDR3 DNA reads TGTGCCAGCAGCTCGGGGACAGGGTGGGTTGATGAGCAGTTCTTC. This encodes CASSSGTGWVDEQFF.

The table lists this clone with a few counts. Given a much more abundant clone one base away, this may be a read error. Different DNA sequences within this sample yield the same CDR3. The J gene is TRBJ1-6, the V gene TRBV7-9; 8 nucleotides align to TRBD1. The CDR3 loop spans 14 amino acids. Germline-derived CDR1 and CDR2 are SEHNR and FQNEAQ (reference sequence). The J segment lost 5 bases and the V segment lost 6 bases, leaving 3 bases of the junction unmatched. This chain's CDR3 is CASSWGQDNSPLHF. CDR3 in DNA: TGTGCCAGCAGTTGGGGACAGGATAATTCACCCCTCCACTTT.

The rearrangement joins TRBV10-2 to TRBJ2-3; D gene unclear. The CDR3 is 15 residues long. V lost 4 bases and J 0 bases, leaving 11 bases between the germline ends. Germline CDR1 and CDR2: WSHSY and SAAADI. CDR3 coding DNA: TGCGCCAGCAGTGGGTATGAAACTAGCACAGATACGCAGTATTTT. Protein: CASSGYETSTDTQYF.

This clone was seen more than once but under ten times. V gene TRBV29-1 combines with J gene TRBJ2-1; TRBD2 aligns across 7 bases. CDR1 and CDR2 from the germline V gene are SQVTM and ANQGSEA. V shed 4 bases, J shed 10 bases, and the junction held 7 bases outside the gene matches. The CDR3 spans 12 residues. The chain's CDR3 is CSVVGGLGEQFF. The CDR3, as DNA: TGCAGCGTTGTGGGGGGGTTAGGCGAGCAGTTCTTC.

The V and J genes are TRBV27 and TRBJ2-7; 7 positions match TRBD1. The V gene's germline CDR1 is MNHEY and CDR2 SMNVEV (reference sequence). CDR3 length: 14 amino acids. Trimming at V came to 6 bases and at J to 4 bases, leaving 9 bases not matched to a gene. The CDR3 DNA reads TGTGCCAGCAGCCTCCGGGACAGAAAATACGAGCAGTACTTC. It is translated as CASSLRDRKYEQYF.

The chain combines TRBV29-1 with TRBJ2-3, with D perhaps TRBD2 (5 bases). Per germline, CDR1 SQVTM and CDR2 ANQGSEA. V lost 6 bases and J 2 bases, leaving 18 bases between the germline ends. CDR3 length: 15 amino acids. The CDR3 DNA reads TGCAGCGTGGCTACTAGATTTGAACCCACAGATACGCAGTATTTT. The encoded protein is CSVATRFEPTDTQYF.

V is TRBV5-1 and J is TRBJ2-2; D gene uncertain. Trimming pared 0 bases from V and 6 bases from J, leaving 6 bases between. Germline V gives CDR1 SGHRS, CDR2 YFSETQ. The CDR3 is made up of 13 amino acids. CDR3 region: CASSLASAGELFF. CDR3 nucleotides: TGCGCCAGCAGCTTGGCCAGCGCCGGGGAGCTGTTTTTT.